A single sample gave rise to the 8 T cell receptor beta chains below, sequenced in a study of Graves' ophthalmopathy and Graves' hyperthyroidism (dated by TCRdb to between 2017 and 2018). TCRdb shows the sequencer as Illumina HiSeq 2000. TCR beta CDR3 regions were amplified from RNA transcripts for repertoire sequencing. The first round was an RT-PCR using HTBI primers with the Qiagen OneStep RT-PCR kit, and this first round was followed by a second-round multiplex PCR, then size selection and purification. The raw public data were reprocessed by TCRdb itself: fastp quality trimming at Q25, MiXCR clonotype calling, in-frame beta chains only. Rows with a matching CDR3 protein are joined into one entry that keeps the most common DNA and genes. Within this sample are fewer than 650,000 distinct CDR3 sequences, with 22% of them counted one time only. Roughly 6.9% of the sample is in the top ten clones.

Sequenced material: peripheral blood. Every receptor here comes from a woman aged 18-29 years with stable Graves' hyperthyroidism. Some clones in this sample may be carry-over from other donors' samples. Donor details come from another sample of the same person, matched by shared clones.

The chain recombines TRBV30 with TRBJ2-3; D is perhaps TRBD1 (7 bases). Deletions cut 0 bases from V and 5 bases from J, with 12 bases between. Looked up from germline, CDR1 is GTSNPN and CDR2 is SVGIG (reference sequence). This CDR3 contains 14 residues. Here the CDR3 reads CAWSVGQGGDTQYF. The CDR3 DNA follows: TGTGCCTGGAGTGTCGGTCAGGGGGGAGATACGCAGTATTTT.

This clonotype was counted many times. V is TRBV2 and J is TRBJ1-1; D gene unclear. Germline V gives CDR1 SNHLY, CDR2 FYNNEI. The CDR3 spans 12 residues. The V and J ends lost 11 bases and 1 base respectively, with 11 bases between them. This chain's CDR3 is CAGRAGNTEAFF. The CDR3 nucleotides read TGTGCCGGGAGGGCAGGGAACACTGAAGCTTTCTTT.

The chain recombines TRBV3-1 with TRBJ1-1; 7 nucleotides match TRBD1. The CDR3 totals 15 residues. The V segment lost 4 bases and the J segment 11 bases; nucleotides outside the gene matches: 16. The germline gives CDR1 LGHDT, CDR2 YNNKEL (reference sequence). The DNA for the CDR3 is TGTGCCAGCAGCCTAACCGGGATAGGGGGCAATGACGCTTTCTTT. Its translation is CASSLTGIGGNDAFF. Looking up the rest from reference TRBV3-1 and TRBJ1-1 gives the full variable domain: DTAVSQTPKYLVTQMGNDKSIKCEQNLGHDTMYWYKQDSKKFLKIMFSYNNKELIINETVPNRFSPKSPDKAHLNLHINSLELGDSAVYFCASSLTGIGGNDAFFGQGTRLTVV.

The rearrangement joins TRBV6-5 to TRBJ1-1; a possible D gene is TRBD1 (5 bases). The CDR3 has 14 residues. Trimming removed 0 bases from V and 5 bases from J, with 10 bases in between. The germline gives CDR1 MNHEY, CDR2 SVGAGI. CDR3: CASSYSSKGTEAFF. DNA of the CDR3: TGTGCCAGCAGTTACTCAAGCAAGGGGACTGAAGCTTTCTTT.

This clonotype appeared many times. This chain connects TRBV2 to TRBJ1-1; no clear D. This CDR3 has 18 residues. Trimming took off 3 bases at V and 0 bases at J, with 20 bases between the two ends. Germline CDR1 is SNHLY and CDR2 is FYNNEI. The CDR3 spells CASSEGVIGWNVNTEAFF. The CDR3 DNA reads TGTGCCAGCAGTGAGGGCGTTATAGGGTGGAATGTGAACACTGAAGCTTTCTTT. The whole variable domain, remainder taken from reference TRBV2 and TRBJ1-1, is EPEVTQTPSHQVTQMGQEVILRCVPISNHLYFYWYRQILGQKVEFLVSFYNNEISEKSEIFDDQFSVERPDGSNFTLKIRSTKLEDSAMYFCASSEGVIGWNVNTEAFFGQGTRLTVV.

The chain is built from TRBV20-1 and TRBJ2-7; unclear D gene. Trimming removed 3 bases from V and 3 bases from J, with 12 bases in between. Germline V gene lookup returns CDR1 DFQATT and CDR2 SNEGSKA (reference sequence). The CDR3 is made up of 13 amino acids. The chain's CDR3 is CSARPQADYEQYF. CDR3 DNA: TGCAGTGCTAGGCCCCAGGCGGACTACGAGCAGTACTTC.

This clonotype was picked up many times. V gene TRBV11-3 combines with J gene TRBJ2-2, with D maybe TRBD1 (5 bases). V was pared by 1 base and J by 2 bases, with 14 bases between. This CDR3 is 17 amino acids long. Germline loops: CDR1 SGHNT, CDR2 YENEEA. This chain's CDR3 is CASSLGSGLTNTGELFF. The CDR3 DNA reads as TGTGCCAGCAGCTTAGGTTCAGGGCTCACCAACACCGGGGAGCTGTTTTTT. Variable domain in full (rest from reference TRBV11-3 and TRBJ2-2): EAGVVQSPRYKIIEKKQPVAFWCNPISGHNTLYWYLQNLGQGPELLIRYENEEAVDDSQLPKDRFSAERLKGVDSTLKIQPAELGDSAVYLCASSLGSGLTNTGELFFGEGSRLTVL.

The CDR3 region is CASSLSRQAKNIQYF. In DNA form, the CDR3 reads TGTGCCAGCAGCCTTTCTCGTCAAGCCAAAAACATTCAGTACTTC. The rearrangement uses TRBV3-1 and TRBJ2-4, with D hard to call. Trimming removed 4 bases at V and 0 bases at J, with 10 bases between. The CDR3 consists of 15 residues. Germline lookup yields CDR1 LGHDT and CDR2 YNNKEL (reference sequence).